This T cell receptor beta chain was identified in a study of neurological immune-mediated disorders. Study conclusions and caveats: CDR3 amino acid sequences of expanded clones were not shared across subjects, a result suggesting private repertoires in all groups.

The time point is: longitudinal time-point 2. This clonotype was seen a handful of times. Its matching antigen is unknown. TCRdb itself ran the 5' RACE reads through MiXCR, one entry per CDR3 protein. The sample consists of about 80,000 distinct CDR3 sequences, about 5% of them appearing once. Trimming removed 4 bases at V and 4 bases at J, with 14 bases between. The CDR3 extends over 15 amino acids. The germline V gene has CDR1 LGHDT and CDR2 YNNKEL (reference sequence). This TCR derives from an older woman with multiple sclerosis. Sequencing was done on a sample of PBMCs. The rearrangement links TRBV3-1 to TRBJ2-1; weak D call: TRBD1 (6 bases). This CDR3 reads CASSPHRTAYNEQFF. In nucleotides, the CDR3 is TGTGCCAGCAGCCCCCACCGGACAGCATACAATGAGCAGTTCTTC.